This T cell receptor beta chain was retrieved from a study of siplizumab effects on memory and regulatory T cells. Broader study findings: Memory cells seemed less diverse than naive T cells, which also seemed major contributors to the alloresponse.

The germline CDR1 and CDR2 sequences are LNHDA and SQIVND (reference sequence). This CDR3 has 16 amino acids. V shed 3 bases, J shed 2 bases, and the junction held 7 bases outside the gene matches. This clone appeared a single time. The target antigen is unknown. Profiling relied on immunoSEQ multiplex PCR, and the TCRdb table lists in-frame clones only, not all of them. The data contain 85,000 to 130,000 clones, about 91% of them singletons. V is TRBV19 and J is TRBJ2-3, with TRBD1 matching 8 bases. The TCR originated in a human donor in good health. The source material was Tregs sorted from blood. For the CDR3, the DNA is TGTGCCAGTAGTATGTTGTGGCAGGGGGCCACAGATACGCAGTATTTT. Translated, it gives CASSMLWQGATDTQYF. Supplemented by reference TRBV19 and TRBJ2-3, the full variable domain reads DGGITQSPKYLFRKEGQNVTLSCEQNLNHDAMYWYRQDPGQGLRLIYYSQIVNDFQKGDIAEGYSVSREKKESFPLTVTSAQKNPTAFYLCASSMLWQGATDTQYFGPGTRLTVL.